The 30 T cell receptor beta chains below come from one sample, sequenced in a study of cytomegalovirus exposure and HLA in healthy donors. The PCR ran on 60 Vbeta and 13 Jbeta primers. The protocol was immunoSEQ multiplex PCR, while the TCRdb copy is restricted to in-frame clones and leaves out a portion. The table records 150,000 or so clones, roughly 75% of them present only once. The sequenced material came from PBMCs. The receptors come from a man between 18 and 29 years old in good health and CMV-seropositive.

The CDR3 DNA reads TGTGCCAGCAGTGAAGCGGCTAGCGGGGCAGACTACTTGAGAGATACGCAGTATTTT. Translated, it gives CASSEAASGADYLRDTQYF. The V call is TRBV6-1, the J call TRBJ2-3; 9 nucleotides line up with TRBD2. The trim removed 0 bases at V and 5 bases at J, leaving 15 bases unmatched. The CDR3 spans 19 residues. The germline V gene encodes CDR1 MNHNS and CDR2 SASEGT.

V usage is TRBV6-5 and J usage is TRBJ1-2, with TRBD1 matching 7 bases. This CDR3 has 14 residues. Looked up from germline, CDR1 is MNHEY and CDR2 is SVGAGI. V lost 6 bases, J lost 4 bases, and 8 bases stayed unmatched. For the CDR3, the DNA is TGTGCCAGCAGCAAGACAGGGTTTGTCTATGGCTACACCTTC. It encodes CASSKTGFVYGYTF.

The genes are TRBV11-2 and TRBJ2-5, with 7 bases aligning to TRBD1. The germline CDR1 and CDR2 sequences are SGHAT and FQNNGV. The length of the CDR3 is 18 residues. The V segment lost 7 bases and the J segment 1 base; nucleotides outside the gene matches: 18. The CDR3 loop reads CASTKEGTDLRFQETQYF. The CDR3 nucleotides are TGTGCCAGCACCAAAGAGGGGACAGACTTGCGATTCCAAGAGACCCAGTACTTC.

Here the CDR3 reads CASSGGGSAYEQYF. The CDR3 DNA reads TGTGCCAGCAGCGGTGGAGGGTCGGCATACGAGCAGTACTTC. The chain couples TRBV9 to TRBJ2-7; tentative D call: TRBD2 (6 bases). The germline CDR1 and CDR2 sequences are SGDLS and YYNGEE. V was trimmed by 3 bases and J by 4 bases, leaving 14 bases between them. The CDR3 covers 14 residues.

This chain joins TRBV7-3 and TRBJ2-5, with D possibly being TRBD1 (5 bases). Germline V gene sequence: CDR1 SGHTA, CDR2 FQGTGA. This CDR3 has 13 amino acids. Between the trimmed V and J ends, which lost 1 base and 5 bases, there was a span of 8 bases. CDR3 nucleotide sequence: TGTGCCAGCAGCTTAAGCAGGGTTGAGACCCAGTACTTC. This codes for CASSLSRVETQYF.

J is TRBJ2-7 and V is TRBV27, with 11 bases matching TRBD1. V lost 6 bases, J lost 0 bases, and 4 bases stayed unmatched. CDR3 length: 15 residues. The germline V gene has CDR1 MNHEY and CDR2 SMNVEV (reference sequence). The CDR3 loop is CASREGQGASYEQYF. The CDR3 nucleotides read TGTGCCAGCAGGGAAGGACAGGGGGCCTCCTACGAGCAGTACTTC.

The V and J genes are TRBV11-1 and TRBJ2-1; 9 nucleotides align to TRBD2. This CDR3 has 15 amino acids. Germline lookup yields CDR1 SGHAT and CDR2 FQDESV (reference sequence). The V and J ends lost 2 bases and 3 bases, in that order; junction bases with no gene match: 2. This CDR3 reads CASSLLAGIYNEQFF. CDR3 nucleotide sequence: TGTGCCAGCAGCTTACTAGCGGGAATCTACAATGAGCAGTTCTTC.

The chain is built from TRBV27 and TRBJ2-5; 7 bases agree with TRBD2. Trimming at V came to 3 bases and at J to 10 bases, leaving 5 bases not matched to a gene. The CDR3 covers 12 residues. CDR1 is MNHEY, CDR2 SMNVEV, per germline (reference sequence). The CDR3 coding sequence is TGTGCCAGCAGTTTCCCCGGCGGGGGCCAGTACTTC. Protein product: CASSFPGGGQYF.

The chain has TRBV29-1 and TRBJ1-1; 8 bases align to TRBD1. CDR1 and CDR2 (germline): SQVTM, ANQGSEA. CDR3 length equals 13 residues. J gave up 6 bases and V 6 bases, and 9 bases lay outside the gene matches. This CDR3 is CSVPGQGPSEAFF. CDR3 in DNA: TGCAGCGTCCCCGGACAGGGACCATCTGAAGCTTTCTTT.

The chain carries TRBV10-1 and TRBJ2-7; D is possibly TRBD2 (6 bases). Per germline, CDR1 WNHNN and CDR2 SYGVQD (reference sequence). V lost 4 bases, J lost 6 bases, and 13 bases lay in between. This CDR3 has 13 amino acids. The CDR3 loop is CASSAGVSGEQYF. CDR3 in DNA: TGCGCCAGCAGTGCGGGAGTTTCAGGCGAGCAGTACTTC.

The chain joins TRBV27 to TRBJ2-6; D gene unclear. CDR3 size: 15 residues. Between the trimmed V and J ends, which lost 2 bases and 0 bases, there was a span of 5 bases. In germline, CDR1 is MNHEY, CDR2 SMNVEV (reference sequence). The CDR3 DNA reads TGTGCCAGCAGTTTAAGAGACTCTGGGGCCAACGTCCTGACTTTC. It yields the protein CASSLRDSGANVLTF.

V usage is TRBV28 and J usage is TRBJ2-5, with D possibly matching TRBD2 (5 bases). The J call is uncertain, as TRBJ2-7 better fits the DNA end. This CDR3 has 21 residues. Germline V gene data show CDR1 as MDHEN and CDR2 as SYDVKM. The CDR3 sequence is CASSFLTLGSRRRGQAYEQYF. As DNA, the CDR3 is TGTGCCAGCAGTTTTTTAACTCTCGGCTCGAGACGAAGAGGGCAAGCCTACGAGCAGTACTTC.

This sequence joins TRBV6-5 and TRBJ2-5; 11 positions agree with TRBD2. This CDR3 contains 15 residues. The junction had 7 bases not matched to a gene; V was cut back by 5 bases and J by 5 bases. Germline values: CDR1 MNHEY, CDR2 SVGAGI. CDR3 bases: TGTGCCAGCAGTCCACTAGCGGGAGTCGGTGAGACCCAGTACTTC. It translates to CASSPLAGVGETQYF.

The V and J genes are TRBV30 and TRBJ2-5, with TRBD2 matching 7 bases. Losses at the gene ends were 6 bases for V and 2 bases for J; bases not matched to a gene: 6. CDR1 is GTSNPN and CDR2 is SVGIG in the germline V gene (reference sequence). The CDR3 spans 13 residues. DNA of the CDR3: TGTGCCTGCGGGTCTAGCGGACAAGAGACCCAGTACTTC. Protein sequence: CACGSSGQETQYF. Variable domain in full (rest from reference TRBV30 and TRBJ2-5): SQTIHQWPATLVQPVGSPLSLECTVEGTSNPNLYWYRQAAGRGLQLLFYSVGIGQISSEVPQNLSASRPQDRQFILSSKKLLLSDSGFYLCACGSSGQETQYFGPGTRLLVL.

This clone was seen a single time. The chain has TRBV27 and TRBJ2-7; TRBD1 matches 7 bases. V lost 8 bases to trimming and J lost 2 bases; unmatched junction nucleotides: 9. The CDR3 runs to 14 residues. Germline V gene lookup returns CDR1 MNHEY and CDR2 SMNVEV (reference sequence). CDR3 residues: CASAPWDRPYEQYF. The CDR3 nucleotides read TGTGCCAGCGCACCATGGGACAGACCCTACGAGCAGTACTTC.

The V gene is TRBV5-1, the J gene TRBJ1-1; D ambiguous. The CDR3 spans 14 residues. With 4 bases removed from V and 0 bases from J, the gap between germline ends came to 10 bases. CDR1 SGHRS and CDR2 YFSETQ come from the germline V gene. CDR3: CASSPTTLNTEAFF. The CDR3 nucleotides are TGCGCCAGCAGCCCAACGACATTGAACACTGAAGCTTTCTTT.

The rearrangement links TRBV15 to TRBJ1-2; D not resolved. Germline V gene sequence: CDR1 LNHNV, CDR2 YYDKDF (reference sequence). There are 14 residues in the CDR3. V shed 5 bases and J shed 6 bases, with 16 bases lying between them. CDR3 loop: CATSQTAEADGYTF. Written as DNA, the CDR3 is TGTGCCACCAGCCAAACTGCCGAGGCGGATGGCTACACCTTC.

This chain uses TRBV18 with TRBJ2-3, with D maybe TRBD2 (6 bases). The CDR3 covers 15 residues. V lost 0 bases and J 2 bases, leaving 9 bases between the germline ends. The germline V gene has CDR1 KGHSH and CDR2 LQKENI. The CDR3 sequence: CASSPPILATDTQYF. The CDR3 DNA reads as TGTGCCAGCTCACCACCCATACTAGCCACAGATACGCAGTATTTT.

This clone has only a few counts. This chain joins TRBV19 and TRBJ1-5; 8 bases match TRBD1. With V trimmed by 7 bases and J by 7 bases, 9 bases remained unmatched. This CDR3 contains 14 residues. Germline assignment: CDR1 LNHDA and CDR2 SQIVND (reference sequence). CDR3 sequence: CASKDQGAGQPQHF. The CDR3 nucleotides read TGTGCCAGTAAGGACCAGGGGGCCGGGCAGCCCCAGCATTTT.

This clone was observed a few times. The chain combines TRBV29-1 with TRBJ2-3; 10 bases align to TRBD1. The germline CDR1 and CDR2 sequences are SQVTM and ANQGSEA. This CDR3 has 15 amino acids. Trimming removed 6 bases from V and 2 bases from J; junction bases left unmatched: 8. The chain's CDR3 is CSVKGTGEVTDTQYF. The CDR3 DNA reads TGCAGCGTAAAGGGGACAGGGGAAGTCACAGATACGCAGTATTTT.

The CDR3 sequence is CASSQGDREQETQYF. The CDR3 coding sequence is TGCGCCAGCAGCCAGGGGGACAGGGAACAAGAGACCCAGTACTTC. The chain carries TRBV4-1 and TRBJ2-5, with 9 bases identical to TRBD1. Unmatched junction bases numbered 4, after V lost 3 bases and J lost 2 bases. The CDR3 totals 15 residues. Germline CDR1 and CDR2: MGHRA and YSYEKL.

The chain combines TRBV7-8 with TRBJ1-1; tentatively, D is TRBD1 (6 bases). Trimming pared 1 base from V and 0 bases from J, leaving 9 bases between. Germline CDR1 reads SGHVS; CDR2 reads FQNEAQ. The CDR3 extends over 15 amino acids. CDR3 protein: CASSLEAGVNTEAFF. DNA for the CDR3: TGTGCCAGCAGCTTAGAGGCAGGGGTGAACACTGAAGCTTTCTTT.

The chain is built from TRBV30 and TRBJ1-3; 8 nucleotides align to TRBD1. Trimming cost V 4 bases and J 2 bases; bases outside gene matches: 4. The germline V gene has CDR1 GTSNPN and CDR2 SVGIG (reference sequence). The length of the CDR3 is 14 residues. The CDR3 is CAWTTGGTGNTIYF. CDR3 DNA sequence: TGTGCCTGGACAACAGGGGGAACTGGAAACACCATATATTTT.

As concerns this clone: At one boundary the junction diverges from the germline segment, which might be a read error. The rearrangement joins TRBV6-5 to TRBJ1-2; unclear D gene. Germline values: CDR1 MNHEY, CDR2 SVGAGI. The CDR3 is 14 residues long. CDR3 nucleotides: TGTGCCAGCACCCCGGGTTCCGGGAACTATGGCTACCCCTTC. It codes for CASTPGSGNYGYPF.

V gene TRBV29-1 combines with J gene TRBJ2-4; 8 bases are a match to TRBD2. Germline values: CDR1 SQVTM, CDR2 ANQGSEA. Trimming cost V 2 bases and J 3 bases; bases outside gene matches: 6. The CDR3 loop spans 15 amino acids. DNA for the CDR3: TGCAGCGTTGAACCCCTCGGGGGGGGCAAAAACATTCAGTACTTC. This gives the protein CSVEPLGGGKNIQYF.

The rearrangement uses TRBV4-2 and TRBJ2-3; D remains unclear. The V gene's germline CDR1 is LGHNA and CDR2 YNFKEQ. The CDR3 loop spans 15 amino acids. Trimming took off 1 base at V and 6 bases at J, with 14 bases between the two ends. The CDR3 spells CASSQVNSGLDTQYF. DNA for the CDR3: TGTGCCAGCAGCCAAGTAAATTCGGGTTTGGATACGCAGTATTTT.

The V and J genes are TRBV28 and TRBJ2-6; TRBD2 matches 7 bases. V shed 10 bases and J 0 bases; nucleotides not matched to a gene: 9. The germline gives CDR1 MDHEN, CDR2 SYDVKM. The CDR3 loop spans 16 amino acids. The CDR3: CAISGGWLSGANVLTF. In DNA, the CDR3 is TGTGCCATCTCGGGGGGTTGGCTCTCTGGGGCCAACGTCCTGACTTTC.

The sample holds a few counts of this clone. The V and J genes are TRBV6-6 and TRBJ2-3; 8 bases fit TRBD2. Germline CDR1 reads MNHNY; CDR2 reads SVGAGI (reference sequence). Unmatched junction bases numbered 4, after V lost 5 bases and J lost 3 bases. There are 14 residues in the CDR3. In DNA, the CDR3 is TGTGCCAGCAGTAACAGCGGGGGTACAGATACGCAGTATTTT. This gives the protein CASSNSGGTDTQYF.

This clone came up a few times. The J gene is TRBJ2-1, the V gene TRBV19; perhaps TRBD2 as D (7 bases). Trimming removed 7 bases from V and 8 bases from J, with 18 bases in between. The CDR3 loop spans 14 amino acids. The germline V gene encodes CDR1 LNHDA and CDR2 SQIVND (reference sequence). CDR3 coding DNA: TGTGCCAGTATCGCGGGGGCGAATACCCATGAGCAGTTCTTC. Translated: CASIAGANTHEQFF.

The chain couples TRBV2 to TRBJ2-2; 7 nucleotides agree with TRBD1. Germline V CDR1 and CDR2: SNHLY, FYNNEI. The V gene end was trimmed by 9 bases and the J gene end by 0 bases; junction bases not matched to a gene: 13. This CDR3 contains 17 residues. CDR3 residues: CASTPRTGWPNTGELFF. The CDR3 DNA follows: TGTGCCAGTACACCCAGGACAGGTTGGCCGAACACCGGGGAGCTGTTTTTT.